This T cell receptor beta chain appears in the sequencing data of a study of shared clonotypes between healthy human individuals. Method: immunoSEQ multiplex PCR; TCRdb's copy keeps in-frame clones and lacks some. The table lists about 2 million clones, approximately 95% of them singletons. CDR3 length equals 15 residues. Germline values: CDR1 MNHNS, CDR2 SASEGT. The J segment lost 2 bases and the V segment lost 3 bases, leaving 7 bases of the junction unmatched. Material: naive CD4+ T cells sorted from blood. The subset: CD45RA+ positively selected. The receptor comes from a man in his late teens or twenties in good health. This chain links TRBV6-1 with TRBJ2-7; 7 bases line up with TRBD1. CDR3 loop: CASSDLVGTAYEQYF. DNA for the CDR3: TGTGCCAGCAGTGATCTAGTAGGGACAGCCTACGAGCAGTACTTC.